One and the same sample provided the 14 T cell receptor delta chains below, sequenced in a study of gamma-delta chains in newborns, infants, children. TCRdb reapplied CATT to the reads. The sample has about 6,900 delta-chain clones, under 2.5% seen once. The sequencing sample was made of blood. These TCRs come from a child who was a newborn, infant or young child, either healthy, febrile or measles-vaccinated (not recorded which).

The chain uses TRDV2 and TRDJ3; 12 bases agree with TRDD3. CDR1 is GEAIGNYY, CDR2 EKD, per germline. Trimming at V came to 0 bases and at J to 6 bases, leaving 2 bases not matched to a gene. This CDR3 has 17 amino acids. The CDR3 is CACDTVLGDTDTRQMFF. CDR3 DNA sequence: TGTGCCTGTGACACCGTACTGGGGGATACGGACACCCGACAGATGTTTTTC.

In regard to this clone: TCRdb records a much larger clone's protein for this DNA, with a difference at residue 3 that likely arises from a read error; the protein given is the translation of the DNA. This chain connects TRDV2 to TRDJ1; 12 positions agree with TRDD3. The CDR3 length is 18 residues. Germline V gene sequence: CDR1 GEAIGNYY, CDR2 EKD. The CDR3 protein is CASDTGTGGYRDTDKLIF. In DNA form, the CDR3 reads TGTGCCAGTGACACCGGCACTGGGGGATACCGGGACACCGATAAACTCATCTTT.

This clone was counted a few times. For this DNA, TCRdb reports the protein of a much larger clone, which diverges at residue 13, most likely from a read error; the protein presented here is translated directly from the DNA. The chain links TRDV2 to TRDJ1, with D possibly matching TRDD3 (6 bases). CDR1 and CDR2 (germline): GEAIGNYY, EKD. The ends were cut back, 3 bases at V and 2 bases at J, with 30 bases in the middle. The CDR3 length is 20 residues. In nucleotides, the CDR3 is TGTGCCTGTGACTCCGTGGCTGTGCTACCCGGGGGACGGAGGACCGATAAACTCATCTTT. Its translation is CACDSVAVLPGGRRTDKLIF.

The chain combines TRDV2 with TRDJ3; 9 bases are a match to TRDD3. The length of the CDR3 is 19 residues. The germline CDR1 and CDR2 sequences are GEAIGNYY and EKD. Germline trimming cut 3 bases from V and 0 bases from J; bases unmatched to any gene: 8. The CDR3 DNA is TGTGCCTGTGACCCATTGTACTGGGGGAGCTCCTGGGACACCCGACAGATGTTTTTC. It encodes CACDPLYWGSSWDTRQMFF.

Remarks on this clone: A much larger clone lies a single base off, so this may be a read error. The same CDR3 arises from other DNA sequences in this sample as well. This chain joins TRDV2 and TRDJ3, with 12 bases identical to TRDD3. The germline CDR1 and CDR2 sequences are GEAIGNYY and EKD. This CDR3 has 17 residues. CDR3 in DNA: TGTGCCTGTGACACACTGGGGGATACCTGGGATACCCGACAGATGTTTTTC. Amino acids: CACDTLGDTWDTRQMFF.

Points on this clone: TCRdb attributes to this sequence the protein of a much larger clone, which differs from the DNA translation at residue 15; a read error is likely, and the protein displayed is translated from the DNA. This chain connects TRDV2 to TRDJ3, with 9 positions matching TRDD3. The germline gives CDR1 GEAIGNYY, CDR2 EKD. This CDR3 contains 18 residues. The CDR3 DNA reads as TGTGCCTGTGACAGGGGATACGCGGAATCCTGGGACACCCGACATATGTTTTTC. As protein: CACDRGYAESWDTRHMFF.

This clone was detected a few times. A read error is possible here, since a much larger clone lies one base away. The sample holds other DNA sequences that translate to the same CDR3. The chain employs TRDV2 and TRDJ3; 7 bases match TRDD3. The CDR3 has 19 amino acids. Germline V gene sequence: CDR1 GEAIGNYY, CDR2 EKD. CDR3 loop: CACDTGGWMQSWDTRQMFF. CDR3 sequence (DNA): TGCGCCTGTGACACCGGGGGATGGATGCAGTCCTGGGACACCCGACAGATGTTTTTC.

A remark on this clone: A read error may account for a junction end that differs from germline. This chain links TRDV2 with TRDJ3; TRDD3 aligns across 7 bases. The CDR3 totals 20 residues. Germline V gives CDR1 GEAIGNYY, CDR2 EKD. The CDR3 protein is CACDTVGTGVYSWDTRQMFF. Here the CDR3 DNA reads TGTGCCTGTGACACCGTCGGTACTGGGGTATACTCCTGGGACACCCGCCAGATGTTTTTC.

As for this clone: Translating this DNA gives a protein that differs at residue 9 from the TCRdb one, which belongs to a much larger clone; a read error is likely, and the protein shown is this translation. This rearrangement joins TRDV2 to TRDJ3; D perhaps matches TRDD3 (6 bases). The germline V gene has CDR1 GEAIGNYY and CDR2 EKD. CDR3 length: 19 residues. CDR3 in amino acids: CACDTAYWVSSWDTRQMFF. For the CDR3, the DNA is TGCGCCTGTGACACGGCGTACTGGGTCAGCTCCTGGGACACCCGACAGATGTTTTTC.

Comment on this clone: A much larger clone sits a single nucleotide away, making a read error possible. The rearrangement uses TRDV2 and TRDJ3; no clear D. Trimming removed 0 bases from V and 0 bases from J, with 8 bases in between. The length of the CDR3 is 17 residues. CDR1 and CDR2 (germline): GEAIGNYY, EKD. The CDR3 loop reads CACDTVMGSWDTRQMFF. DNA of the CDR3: TGTGCCTGTGACACCGTAATGGGCTCCTGGGACACCCGACAGATGTTTTTC.

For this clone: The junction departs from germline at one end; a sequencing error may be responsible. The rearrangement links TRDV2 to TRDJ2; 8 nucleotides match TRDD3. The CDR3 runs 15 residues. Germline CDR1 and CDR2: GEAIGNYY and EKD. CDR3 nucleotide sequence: TGTGCCTGTGACATACTGGGGGCTACAGTAGCACACCTCTTCTTT. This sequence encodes CACDILGATVAHLFF.

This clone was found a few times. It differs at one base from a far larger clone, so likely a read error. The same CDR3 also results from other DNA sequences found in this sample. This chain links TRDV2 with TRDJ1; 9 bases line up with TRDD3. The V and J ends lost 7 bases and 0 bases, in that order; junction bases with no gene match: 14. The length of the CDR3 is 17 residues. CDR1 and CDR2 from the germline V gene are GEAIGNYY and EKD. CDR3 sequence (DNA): TGTGCCTGCGACGCCGTACTGGGGGAATCGTACACCGATAAACTCATCTTT. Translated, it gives CACDAVLGESYTDKLIF.

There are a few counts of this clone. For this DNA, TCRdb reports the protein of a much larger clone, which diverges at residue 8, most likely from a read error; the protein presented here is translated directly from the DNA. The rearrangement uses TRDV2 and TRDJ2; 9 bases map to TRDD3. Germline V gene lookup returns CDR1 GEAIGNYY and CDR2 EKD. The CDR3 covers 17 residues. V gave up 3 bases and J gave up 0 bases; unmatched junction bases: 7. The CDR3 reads CACDLGDNITLTAQLFF. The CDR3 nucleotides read TGTGCCTGTGACTTGGGGGATAATATAACTTTGACAGCACAACTCTTCTTT.

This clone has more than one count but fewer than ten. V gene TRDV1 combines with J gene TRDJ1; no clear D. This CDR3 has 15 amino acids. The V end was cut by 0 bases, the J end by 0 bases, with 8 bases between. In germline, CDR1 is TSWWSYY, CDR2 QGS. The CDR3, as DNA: TGTGCTCTTGGGGAACTCTCGGCTTACACCGATAAACTCATCTTT. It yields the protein CALGELSAYTDKLIF.